A selection of T cell receptor beta chains follows, all from one sample in a study of cytomegalovirus exposure and HLA in healthy donors. Some clones are missing from TCRdb's copy, which holds only in-frame ones; the method was immunoSEQ multiplex PCR. There are about 340,000 clones in the sample; around 86% occur only once, and 0.7% to 0.85% lies in the top ten. The material sequenced was PBMCs. The receptor source for this set is a woman aged 18-29 years in good health and CMV-seronegative. Each CDR3 is given with its conserved first and last residue. D genes are given only for firm matches. Size tells how often a clone was seen (once, few, many) or the class of an expanded clone, and some rows leave it out.

>NA|TRBV7-3|TRBJ2-3|NA
TGTGCCAGCAGCTCAAACGGACAGACAGATACGCAGTATTTT
CASSSNGQTDTQYF
>NA|TRBV6-5|TRBJ1-2|NA
TGTGCCAGCAGTTACTCGAAGCAGGGTAGGAGCTACACCTTC
CASSYSKQGRSYTF
>NA|TRBV7-3|TRBJ1-1|TRBD1
TGTGCCAGCAGCTTAGGACAGGGGCTCACTGAAGCTTTCTTT
CASSLGQGLTEAFF
>NA|TRBV11-2|TRBJ2-1|TRBD2
TGTGCCAGCAGCTTAGAGGGGACTACTGTCGAGCAGTTCTTC
CASSLEGTTVEQFF
>NA|TRBV18|TRBJ2-7|TRBD1
TGTGCCAGCTCCTCTCTCTTTCCCGGGACAGGGGGCCACGAGCAGTACTTC
CASSSLFPGTGGHEQYF
>NA|TRBV27|TRBJ2-2|NA
TGTGCCAGCAGTCCCTATGCGGGGGAGCTGTTTTTT
CASSPYAGELFF
>NA|TRBV28|TRBJ1-2|TRBD1
TGTGCCAGCAGTTTACCCGGGACAGGGGGAGTCTATGGCTACACCTTC
CASSLPGTGGVYGYTF
>NA|TRBV28|TRBJ2-7|TRBD2
TGTGCCAGCCGAGTAAGCGGGAGCTCCTACGAGCAGTACTTC
CASRVSGSSYEQYF
>NA|TRBV29-1|TRBJ2-5|NA
TGCAGCGTTGTGGCGGTAACGGCCCAAGAGACCCAGTACTTC
CSVVAVTAQETQYF
>NA|TRBV2|TRBJ1-1|TRBD1
TGTGCCAGCAGTTATTTCGGGACAGACACTGAAGCTTTCTTT
CASSYFGTDTEAFF
>few|TRBV19|TRBJ2-2|NA
TGTGCCAGTAGTATTGCCCAGAGGGACACCGGGGAGCTGTTTTTT
CASSIAQRDTGELFF
>few|TRBV19|TRBJ2-5|NA
TGTGCCAGTAGTATATCGGCAGGGTCCTGGGAGACCCAGTACTTC
CASSISAGSWETQYF
>NA|TRBV25-1|TRBJ1-5|NA
TGTGCCAGCAGGGAGAGCGGGGGGAATCAGCCCCAGCATTTT
CASRESGGNQPQHF
>once|TRBV4-1|TRBJ2-4|NA
TGCGCCAGCAGCCAATCGATCGCGGAGCTAGCCAAAAACATTCAGTACTTC
CASSQSIAELAKNIQYF
>NA|TRBV9|TRBJ2-1|TRBD1
TGTGCCAGCAGCTCGTCCGGGACAGGGATGGGTGAGCAGTTCTTC
CASSSSGTGMGEQFF
>NA|TRBV9|TRBJ2-5|TRBD2
TGTGCCAGCTCCGAGGGTCTAGCGGGAGCGGAGACCCAGTACTTC
CASSEGLAGAETQYF
>NA|TRBV18|TRBJ2-5|NA
TGTGCCAGCTCACCTCGGACACAAGAGACCCAGTACTTC
CASSPRTQETQYF
>NA|TRBV7-3|TRBJ2-5|TRBD2
TGTGCCAGCAGCTCAAGGGCGGGAGGCAGAGAGACCCAGTACTTC
CASSSRAGGRETQYF
>NA|TRBV9|TRBJ2-5|NA
TGTGCCAGCAGCGCGGACTGGGGAATGGCCCAGTACTTC
CASSADWGMAQYF
>NA|TRBV27|TRBJ1-2|NA
TGTGCCAGCGGTTCAGGGTTGAGGGGCTACACCTTC
CASGSGLRGYTF
>once|TRBV27|TRBJ1-2|NA
TGTGCCAGCAGTTCCCGAGGCAGGGAGGATGGCTACACCTTC
CASSSRGREDGYTF
>NA|TRBV6-5|TRBJ2-7|NA
TGTGCCAGCACCCCGGGGTTTCACTACGAGCAGTACTTC
CASTPGFHYEQYF
>NA|TRBV27|TRBJ1-1|NA
TGTGCCAGCAGTTTCTCAGTGAACACTGAAGCTTTCTTT
CASSFSVNTEAFF
>NA|TRBV9|TRBJ2-1|TRBD2
TGTGCCAGCAGCCCGGGACTAGGCTACAATGAGCAGTTCTTC
CASSPGLGYNEQFF
>NA|TRBV27|TRBJ1-2|TRBD1
TGTGCCAGCGGGCCCGGGACAGGGGTCGGATACACCTTC
CASGPGTGVGYTF
>NA|TRBV6-1|TRBJ2-1|NA
TGTGCCAGCAGTGAAGGGGGCGCTGAGCAGTTCTTC
CASSEGGAEQFF
>NA|TRBV5-1|TRBJ2-1|NA
TGCGCCAGCAGCCCTGACAACTACAATGAGCAGTTCTTC
CASSPDNYNEQFF
>NA|TRBV6-6|TRBJ2-1|TRBD2
TGTGCCAGCAGTTCCCGACTAGCGGGGGGAAATGAGCAGTTCTTC
CASSSRLAGGNEQFF
>NA|TRBV2|TRBJ1-5|TRBD1
TGTGCCAGCACGGGAGTCGACAGGGATGCGCCCCAGCATTTT
CASTGVDRDAPQHF